A selection of T cell receptor beta chains follows, all from one sample in a study of Graves' ophthalmopathy and Graves' hyperthyroidism. TCRdb itself ran the multiplex PCR reads through MiXCR, one entry per CDR3 protein. Here the sample spans around 600,000 distinct CDR3 sequences, roughly 41% being singletons. The sequencing sample was made of peripheral blood. These receptor sequences come from an adult man with Graves' ophthalmopathy. CDR3s include the opening cysteine and the closing phenylalanine or tryptophan. Fields, in order: J gene, D gene, clone size, V gene, CDR3 length, CDR3 protein, CDR3 DNA. D genes are given only for firm matches. Expanded clones are given a class, and other clones once, few, many or no size at all.

>TRBJ1-2|NA|NA|TRBV7-9|15
CASSVHRDKQYGYTF
TGTGCCAGCAGCGTGCACAGGGACAAACAATATGGCTACACCTTC
>TRBJ1-2|NA|many|TRBV11-3|14
CASSLINPNYGYTF
TGTGCCAGCAGCTTAATCAATCCCAACTATGGCTACACCTTC
>TRBJ2-7|NA|NA|TRBV7-9|13
CASSSQWDYEQYF
TGTGCCAGCAGCTCGCAGTGGGACTACGAGCAGTACTTC
>TRBJ1-2|NA|NA|TRBV11-1|11
CASRTLDGYTF
TGTGCCAGCAGAACGTTGGATGGCTACACCTTC
>TRBJ1-2|NA|NA|TRBV7-2|13
CASTPAGGRGYTF
TGTGCCAGCACCCCAGCGGGGGGCCGTGGCTACACCTTC
>TRBJ1-1|NA|many|TRBV11-2|13
CASSLQSDTEAFF
TGTGCCAGCAGCTTACAGTCGGACACTGAAGCTTTCTTT
>TRBJ1-2|TRBD1|NA|TRBV20-1|12
CSASGQGGGYTF
TGCAGTGCTAGTGGACAGGGGGGTGGCTACACCTTC
>TRBJ2-5|NA|few|TRBV7-8|10
CASSLEAGYF
TGTGCCAGCAGCTTAGAAGCGGGCTACTTC
>TRBJ2-2|TRBD1|NA|TRBV7-6|17
CASSPGAGGANTGELFF
TGTGCCAGTAGTCCTGGGGCAGGGGGCGCGAACACCGGGGAGCTGTTTTTT
>TRBJ1-2|TRBD1|NA|TRBV10-3|15
CAISEGTATSEGYTF
TGTGCCATCAGTGAAGGGACAGCCACCTCGGAAGGCTACACCTTC
>TRBJ2-3|NA|few|TRBV5-1|12
CASSPRSDTQYF
TGCGCCAGCAGCCCACGATCAGATACGCAGTATTTT
>TRBJ2-7|NA|few|TRBV5-1|12
CASSVTGAEQYF
TGCGCCAGCAGCGTGACAGGTGCCGAGCAGTACTTC
>TRBJ1-6|TRBD1|NA|TRBV15|13
CATSRTGDSPLHF
TGTGCCACCAGCAGGACAGGGGACTCACCCCTCCACTTT
>TRBJ2-7|NA|few|TRBV9|14
CASSVEVGNYEQYF
TGTGCCAGCAGCGTAGAAGTCGGAAACTACGAGCAGTACTTC
>TRBJ2-5|TRBD1|few|TRBV9|15
CASSSRGQGWETQYF
TGTGCCAGCAGCTCTAGGGGGCAGGGTTGGGAGACCCAGTACTTC
>TRBJ1-2|TRBD1|many|TRBV9|15
CASSPAGQGSYGYTF
TGTGCCAGCAGCCCTGCGGGACAGGGAAGCTATGGCTACACCTTC
>TRBJ2-1|NA|NA|TRBV11-1|15
CASSLGGFQTNEQFF
TGTGCCAGCAGCTTAGGTGGGTTTCAAACCAATGAGCAGTTCTTC
>TRBJ1-1|TRBD1|NA|TRBV12-3/TRBV12-4|15
CASSERDRGTTEAFF
TGTGCCAGCAGTGAACGGGACAGGGGGACCACTGAAGCTTTCTTT
>TRBJ2-5|NA|many|TRBV5-4|16
CASSFGPRAEGETQYF
TGTGCCAGCAGCTTTGGTCCTCGGGCAGAGGGTGAGACCCAGTACTTC
>TRBJ1-1|TRBD1|NA|TRBV10-2|17
CASSPTGTGARGTEAFF
TGCGCCAGCAGCCCTACCGGGACAGGGGCCAGGGGCACTGAAGCTTTCTTT
>TRBJ1-4|NA|many|TRBV5-1|15
CASSLASGTREKLFF
TGCGCCAGCAGCTTGGCCTCAGGAACCCGGGAAAAACTGTTTTTT
>TRBJ1-1|NA|NA|TRBV10-3|12
CAPQGMNTEAFF
TGTGCCCCACAGGGTATGAACACTGAAGCTTTCTTT
>TRBJ2-5|NA|many|TRBV9|14
CASSPRAGRETQYF
TGTGCCAGCAGCCCCAGGGCGGGTCGGGAGACCCAGTACTTC
>TRBJ2-6|NA|many|TRBV29-1|13
CSVDSSGANVLTF
TGCAGCGTAGACAGCTCTGGGGCCAACGTCCTGACTTTC
>TRBJ2-7|NA|NA|TRBV25-1|14
CASSNSWGFYEQYF
TGTGCCAGCAGTAACTCCTGGGGTTTCTACGAGCAGTACTTC
>TRBJ1-5|NA|many|TRBV19|15
CASSIRSAGGQPQHF
TGTGCCAGTAGTATCAGGTCGGCAGGAGGCCAGCCCCAGCATTTT
>TRBJ2-7|TRBD1|NA|TRBV24-1|14
CATHRTGAHGEQYF
TGTGCCACCCATCGGACAGGGGCCCACGGTGAGCAGTACTTC
>TRBJ1-5|TRBD1|NA|TRBV6-5|14
CASSRGTGNQPQHF
TGTGCCAGCAGCAGGGGGACCGGCAATCAGCCCCAGCATTTT
>TRBJ1-1|NA|many|TRBV4-1|13
CASSQDVNTEAFF
TGCGCCAGCAGCCAGGACGTGAACACTGAAGCTTTCTTT
>TRBJ1-5|TRBD1|NA|TRBV4-3|17
CASSQGNFGQGGQPQHF
TGCGCCAGCAGCCAAGGGAATTTCGGACAGGGTGGGCAGCCCCAGCATTTT
>TRBJ1-6|NA|many|TRBV20-1|15
CSARDQGPDNSPLHF
TGCAGTGCTAGAGATCAGGGGCCGGATAATTCACCCCTCCACTTT
>TRBJ2-1|NA|NA|TRBV2|14
CASSGGVPYNEQFF
TGTGCCAGCAGTGGAGGGGTCCCCTACAATGAGCAGTTCTTC
>TRBJ1-2|NA|many|TRBV5-1|15
CASSPGDLKNYGYTF
TGCGCCAGCAGCCCCGGGGACCTGAAGAACTATGGCTACACCTTC
>TRBJ1-1|TRBD1|NA|TRBV10-3|16
CASSPTTGGQNTEAFF
TGTGCCAGCAGTCCGACGACAGGGGGACAGAACACTGAAGCTTTCTTT
>TRBJ1-2|NA|NA|TRBV5-6|14
CASSPGTSYYGYTF
TGTGCCAGCAGCCCGGGGACATCATATTATGGCTACACCTTC
>TRBJ2-7|TRBD2|many|TRBV4-1|17
CASSLAPTSGPAYEQYF
TGCGCCAGCAGCCTCGCTCCGACTAGCGGGCCGGCCTACGAGCAGTACTTC
>TRBJ1-3|NA|NA|TRBV29-1|15
CSAQLSGSSGNTIYF
TGCAGCGCGCAGCTGTCCGGGAGCTCTGGAAACACCATATATTTT
>TRBJ1-1|TRBD1|NA|TRBV30|13
CAWKGQRNTEAFF
TGTGCCTGGAAGGGACAGAGGAACACTGAAGCTTTCTTT
>TRBJ1-3|NA|NA|TRBV6-5|17
CASSYGRAANSGNTIYF
TGTGCCAGCAGTTACGGTAGGGCAGCCAACTCTGGAAACACCATATATTTT
>TRBJ1-6|NA|many|TRBV20-1|15
CSARGRRGPHSPLHF
TGCAGTGCTCGTGGAAGGAGGGGCCCCCATTCACCCCTCCACTTT
>TRBJ2-5|NA|NA|TRBV20-1|14
CSARVGTEQETQCF
TGCAGTGCTAGAGTCGGAACTGAACAAGAGACCCAGTGCTTC
>TRBJ2-7|NA|NA|TRBV11-2|16
CASSSGRGYAPGEQYF
TGTGCCAGCAGCAGCGGGCGGGGCTATGCTCCGGGCGAGCAGTACTTC
>TRBJ1-4|NA|many|TRBV2|14
CASRAQIANEKLFF
TGTGCCAGCAGGGCACAGATCGCTAATGAAAAACTGTTTTTT
>TRBJ1-4|NA|NA|TRBV12-3/TRBV12-4|15
CAGSFTGATNEKLFF
TGTGCCGGCAGTTTCACAGGAGCAACTAATGAAAAACTGTTTTTT
>TRBJ2-7|NA|once|TRBV10-3|12
CASSEWGEEQCF
TGTGCCAGCAGTGAATGGGGGGAAGAGCAGTGCTTC